These 5 T cell receptor beta chains share one sample of origin, sequenced in a study of immune evolution from preneoplasia to lung adenocarcinoma. Produced via immunoSEQ multiplex PCR; TCRdb's table is partial and in-frame only. The sample carries roughly 35,000 clones, roughly four fifths recorded once. Sequenced input: FFPE invasive lung adenocarcinoma tissue. The receptors originated from a person aged 60 to 70 with lung adenocarcinoma.

This clone was picked up one time. V is TRBV4-1 and J is TRBJ2-7; D is possibly TRBD1 (6 bases). Trimming pared 1 base from V and 5 bases from J, leaving 15 bases between. Germline CDR1 reads MGHRA; CDR2 reads YSYEKL. The CDR3 extends over 15 amino acids. CDR3 sequence (DNA): TGCGCCAGCAGCCAAGCGGGGCAGGGGAGACACGAGCAGTACTTC. Protein product: CASSQAGQGRHEQYF.

This chain joins TRBV4-2 and TRBJ2-3, with a tentative D call TRBD2 (6 bases). Germline CDR1 is LGHNA and CDR2 is YNFKEQ. V was trimmed by 4 bases and J by 2 bases, leaving 16 bases between them. CDR3 length: 16 residues. CDR3 residues: CASSREPGGNTDTQYF. The CDR3 DNA reads TGTGCCAGCAGCCGAGAACCTGGCGGGAACACAGATACGCAGTATTTT.

A single count supports this clone. V gene TRBV19 combines with J gene TRBJ1-1; D is uncertain. CDR3 length equals 17 residues. Germline CDR1 reads LNHDA; CDR2 reads SQIVND (reference sequence). V dropped 10 bases and J dropped 3 bases, with 27 bases sitting between them. The CDR3 bases are TGTGCCACCGTGGTCAAAGGAAAGGGAAGAAAGGACACTGAAGCTTTCTTT. The encoded protein is CATVVKGKGRKDTEAFF.

This chain joins TRBV5-4 and TRBJ2-7; D not resolved. Trimming stripped 4 bases from V and 2 bases from J, with 13 bases between. The germline CDR1 and CDR2 sequences are SGHNT and YYREEE (reference sequence). The CDR3 is 14 amino acids. The CDR3 loop reads CASSLQQAPYEQYF. The CDR3 DNA reads as TGTGCCAGCAGCCTCCAACAAGCCCCCTACGAGCAGTACTTC.

The V call is TRBV2, the J call TRBJ1-4; 7 bases are shared with TRBD1. There are 15 residues in the CDR3. Unmatched junction bases numbered 11, after V lost 8 bases and J lost 5 bases. Germline loops: CDR1 SNHLY, CDR2 FYNNEI. The CDR3 spells CASQSGDSSNEKLFF. In DNA, the CDR3 is TGTGCCAGCCAGTCGGGGGACAGTTCAAATGAAAAACTGTTTTTT.